The rows below give T cell receptor beta chains drawn from one sample of a study of blood T cell repertoires in COVID-19. Profiled with immunoSEQ multiplex PCR; TCRdb holds only in-frame clones, not every one. The table lists roughly 250,000 clones, approximately 86% of them singletons. Sequencing used PBMCs or T cells enriched from blood (not recorded which). Receptor source: a woman aged 45-65 years who had recovered from COVID-19. Both conserved end residues are part of each CDR3. A D gene is named only where the DNA matches it firmly. Not all rows give a size; the values are once, few, many and, for expanded clones, a class.

v_call: TRBV4-3; clone_size: .; j_call: TRBJ2-3; d_call: TRBD2; cdr3_aa: CASSQTSITSGSTDTQYF; cdr3_nt: TGCGCCAGCAGCCAAACTTCCATCACTAGCGGGAGTACAGATACGCAGTATTTT
v_call: TRBV19; clone_size: .; j_call: TRBJ2-1; d_call: .; cdr3_aa: CASSAGGYEQFF; cdr3_nt: TGTGCCAGTAGTGCTGGAGGGTATGAGCAGTTCTTC
v_call: TRBV15; clone_size: .; j_call: TRBJ2-2; d_call: .; cdr3_aa: CATSREGVAGELFF; cdr3_nt: TGTGCCACCAGCAGAGAAGGGGTGGCCGGGGAGCTGTTTTTT
v_call: TRBV5-6; clone_size: .; j_call: TRBJ2-1; d_call: TRBD2; cdr3_aa: CASSILLATPYNEQFF; cdr3_nt: TGTGCCAGCAGCATTCTACTAGCGACGCCCTACAATGAGCAGTTCTTC
v_call: TRBV2; clone_size: once; j_call: TRBJ2-7; d_call: TRBD2; cdr3_aa: CASRQRGVQYEQYF; cdr3_nt: TGTGCCAGCAGACAACGGGGGGTTCAATACGAGCAGTACTTC
v_call: TRBV28; clone_size: once; j_call: TRBJ1-2; d_call: .; cdr3_aa: CASSLDSGGYGYTF; cdr3_nt: TGTGCCAGCAGTCTGGATTCTGGGGGGTATGGCTACACCTTC
v_call: TRBV7-8; clone_size: once; j_call: TRBJ2-3; d_call: TRBD2; cdr3_aa: CASSLIAGGGDTQYF; cdr3_nt: TGTGCCAGCAGCCTCATAGCGGGAGGGGGGGATACGCAGTATTTT
v_call: TRBV18; clone_size: .; j_call: TRBJ1-2; d_call: TRBD1; cdr3_aa: CASSGDSTYGYTF; cdr3_nt: TGTGCCAGCTCCGGGGACAGCACTTATGGCTACACCTTC
v_call: TRBV28; clone_size: .; j_call: TRBJ1-2; d_call: TRBD1; cdr3_aa: CASSLTVRDREF; cdr3_nt: TGTGCCAGCAGTCTAACGGTCCGGGACAGGGAGTTC
v_call: TRBV7-2; clone_size: .; j_call: TRBJ1-3; d_call: .; cdr3_aa: CASSLETSGNTIYF; cdr3_nt: TGTGCCAGCAGCTTAGAAACAAGTGGAAACACCATATATTTT
v_call: TRBV5-1; clone_size: .; j_call: TRBJ2-5; d_call: .; cdr3_aa: CASSFTGPQETQYF; cdr3_nt: TGCGCCAGCAGCTTCACAGGGCCACAAGAGACCCAGTACTTC
v_call: TRBV27; clone_size: .; j_call: TRBJ1-6; d_call: TRBD1; cdr3_aa: CASSFYGGQLNSPLHF; cdr3_nt: TGTGCCAGCAGTTTTTACGGGGGACAGCTTAATTCACCCCTCCACTTT
v_call: TRBV6-5; clone_size: .; j_call: TRBJ2-5; d_call: TRBD2; cdr3_aa: CATRLADEETQYF; cdr3_nt: TGTGCCACCAGACTAGCGGACGAAGAGACCCAGTACTTC
v_call: TRBV19; clone_size: .; j_call: TRBJ2-5; d_call: TRBD1; cdr3_aa: CASTPSLGGGETQYF; cdr3_nt: TGTGCCAGTACCCCTTCGTTAGGGGGCGGAGAGACCCAGTACTTC
v_call: TRBV15; clone_size: few; j_call: TRBJ1-3; d_call: .; cdr3_aa: CATSRDRGSGNTIYF; cdr3_nt: TGTGCCACCAGCAGAGATAGGGGGTCTGGAAACACCATATATTTT
v_call: TRBV28; clone_size: .; j_call: TRBJ2-7; d_call: .; cdr3_aa: CASSLGYTSFSRNEQYF; cdr3_nt: TGTGCCAGCAGTTTAGGGTATACTAGCTTCTCTCGAAACGAGCAGTACTTC
v_call: TRBV7-9; clone_size: .; j_call: TRBJ2-4; d_call: .; cdr3_aa: CASGLQGSNIQYF; cdr3_nt: TGTGCCAGCGGATTACAGGGTTCTAACATTCAGTACTTC
v_call: TRBV5-1; clone_size: .; j_call: TRBJ2-7; d_call: .; cdr3_aa: CASSRGEGIIYEQYF; cdr3_nt: TGCGCCAGCTCTAGGGGGGAGGGCATAATCTACGAGCAGTACTTC
v_call: TRBV3-1/TRBV3-2; clone_size: .; j_call: TRBJ2-4; d_call: .; cdr3_aa: CASSQARDMYF; cdr3_nt: TGTGCCAGCAGCCAAGCCCGGGACATGTACTTC
v_call: TRBV7-2; clone_size: few; j_call: TRBJ2-7; d_call: .; cdr3_aa: CASSLVGLSYEQYF; cdr3_nt: TGTGCCAGCAGCTTAGTTGGTCTATCCTACGAGCAGTACTTC
v_call: TRBV19; clone_size: .; j_call: TRBJ1-2; d_call: TRBD1; cdr3_aa: CASSSQGYYGYTF; cdr3_nt: TGTGCCAGTAGCTCACAGGGGTACTATGGCTACACCTTC
v_call: TRBV19; clone_size: .; j_call: TRBJ1-2; d_call: .; cdr3_aa: CASSTAGTVGLGYTF; cdr3_nt: TGTGCCAGTAGTACTGCGGGCACCGTAGGTCTTGGCTACACCTTC